This TCR beta chain was documented in a study of blood T cell repertoires in COVID-19. TCRdb's copy holds only in-frame clones and misses some; the assay was immunoSEQ multiplex PCR. The data contain 180,000 or so clones, 85% of them singletons. Regarding this clone: Other nucleotide sequences in the sample specify the same CDR3.

Germline V gene data show CDR1 as SGHTA and CDR2 as FQGTGA. The CDR3 runs to 16 residues. The J segment lost 4 bases and the V segment lost 0 bases, leaving 6 bases of the junction unmatched. What was sequenced was peripheral blood. The sequence came from a woman aged 60-75 years with acute or convalescent COVID-19. The chain recombines TRBV7-3 with TRBJ2-1; 7 bases line up with TRBD2. The CDR3 sequence is CASSLTGSGSYNEQFF. CDR3 DNA: TGTGCCAGCAGCTTAACGGGTAGCGGGTCATACAATGAGCAGTTCTTC.